This TCR beta chain came from a study of cytomegalovirus exposure and HLA in healthy donors (dated by TCRdb to about 2017). Concerning the study at large: In an earlier analysis of several hundred of the donors, 276 Gb of sequence data and 120 million or so unique TCR beta sequences from 180 million or so T cells were reported. Approximately 300 gigabases of sequencing data and 70 million to 100 million unique TCR sequences were included in an early release covering about 700 HLA-typed donors. Among the approximately 400 genotyped donors, approximately 81% belonged to the genetic ancestry cluster associated with self-reported Caucasian donors. The study aimed to test whether signatures of past pathogen exposure could be identified by cataloging public T cell receptors. The T cell repertoires of 670 or so subjects were profiled by immunosequencing and related to cytomegalovirus serostatus. Besides the first cohort of roughly 700 subjects, a separate validation cohort made up of over a hundred different subjects was used. High-throughput TCR immunosequencing, statistical association of individual TCRs with disease status, and machine learning were combined to predict cytomegalovirus infection status. A later analysis re-examined previously published TCR beta repertoires from just over 650 donors and added high-resolution HLA genotyping to investigate patterns of TCR occurrence. The later analysis used no new phenotypic data to find candidate immune exposures, relying instead on TCR beta sequences and their occurrence across donors. An earlier analysis of around 580 of the donors used high-throughput TCR beta sequencing to judge whether each TCR beta V gene segment behaved as functional or pseudogenic. Donor age, sex, ethnicity and CMV serostatus were compiled alongside the repertoire data. A later genetic analysis took genome-wide SNP genotypes for about three fifths of the 666 donors and used that subset as a discovery cohort. All discovery cohort repertoires had been generated on a single sequencing platform. Class I and class II HLA loci were covered by the typing at four-digit resolution. The number of donors typed differed by locus, with roughly 620-630 for A, B, C, DRB1 and DQB1, more than 500 for DQA1, 606 for DPA1, and approximately 470 for DPB1. A few DR-DQ haplotypes were treated as single units for association and clustering because of strong linkage in the cohort. Across about 370 genotyped donors of the cohort, an average of approximately 240,000 unique TCR beta nucleotide sequences per donor were sequenced, and about a sixth of those sequences were non-productive.

What the study reported, not specific to this receptor: According to a later analysis, parvovirus B19, influenza, CMV and Epstein-Barr virus appeared linked to several top co-occurrence clusters. The earlier analysis of a few hundred of the donors excluded fewer than 20 rarely observed V segments, including chromosome 9 orphons, because counts were too low. For the cohort, immune exposure information was limited to CMV serostatus. The classifier was reported to diagnose cytomegalovirus status with high specificity and sensitivity in both the original and validation cohorts. In an earlier analysis of fewer than 700 of the donors, most TCR beta V segments appeared in productive rearrangements about 87% or about 30% of the time, broadly matching IMGT annotations. Most TCR sequences were seen in very few donors, while some public TCRs were found in many individuals. Sequencing depth was assumed to be roughly uniform across donors in the presence/absence analyses, though that assumption may not hold. In a later analysis, HLA-associated TCR beta chains showed more clonal expansion and lower generation probabilities than non-associated chains that were equally common. Linkage disequilibrium might explain the correlated functional status among segregating V segments, but an unknown experimental factor could not be ruled out. Most CMV-associated TCR beta chains appeared to be HLA-restricted in a later analysis, and the HLA associations seemed to be driven largely by CMV exposure. When HLA alleles, especially DR and DQ, strongly co-occurred, TCR associations were difficult to assign to individual alleles. The study listed approximately 150 TCR beta chains as associated with cytomegalovirus. In a later analysis, some 18,000 TCR beta sequences were associated with specific HLA alleles at a false discovery rate of 0.05. A further reported finding was that TCR beta sequences accurately predicted the HLA-A and HLA-B alleles for most subjects in the first cohort. A group of highly shared sequence variants was considered likely to be a technical artifact of the sequencing pipeline. Compared with the approximately 700-donor mean, donors in an Asian-associated ancestry cluster had fewer N-insertions in productive TCRs, according to a later genetic analysis. Because the 87-base-pair reads could not distinguish some IMGT-functional V segments, including TRBV6-2 and TRBV6-3, those segments were excluded. Only TCR beta chains were sequenced in this cohort, and the absence of alpha or paired-chain data limited detectable features. In a later analysis, the rate of TCR association differed among HLA loci, with DRB1 alleles having the most associated TCRs and HLA-C alleles having the fewest. Three of the identified cytomegalovirus-associated TCR beta chains were confirmed in vitro to be specific for cytomegalovirus antigens. The authors suggested that the approach could potentially be extended to other disease states and immunological phenotypes. In a later genetic analysis, a missense DCLRE1C variant was associated with V-gene and J-gene trimming of TCR beta chains, and the association was replicated in an independent cohort. HLA typing was unavailable for some donors at each locus, so association tests used only the typed subset.

The CDR3 has 15 amino acids, counting the end cysteine and phenylalanine. Kept here is only the CDR3 DNA, which spans 45 bases and is read in frame from base 1. CDR1 and CDR2 are drawn from the germline V gene: LGHNA, YNFKEQ. V loses 1 base, J loses 4 bases, and the germline ends lie 13 bases apart. The cohort was made up of hundreds of healthy bone marrow donors. At the time of sampling, every cohort member was nominally healthy, though immune exposures that went unrecorded were likely present. The donor was CMV seronegative and belonged to the group of around 350 seronegative cohort members. Every donor gave a peripheral blood sample, and the peripheral blood mononuclear cells from that sample were used for TCR beta sequencing. Genomic DNA extraction from the blood cell samples was performed with the Qiagen DNeasy Blood Extraction Kit. This clone was seen only once. Its antigen is unknown. No base quality values were provided; no much bigger clone lies one nucleotide off.

The library was generated by the immunoSEQ multiplex PCR assay. The multiplex PCR relied on a mix of 60 forward primers for TCR Vbeta segments and 13 reverse primers for TCR Jbeta segments. The CDR3 region of rearranged TCR beta genes was amplified from genomic DNA with a multiplex PCR assay. The amplified TCR beta libraries were sequenced on the Illumina HiSeq System as 87-base-pair reads. The study's processing was this. A later analysis tallied roughly 80 million unique TCR beta chains across the 550 to 850 repertoires, and some 12 million of those chains were shared by two or more donors. Raw reads were error-corrected and collapsed into unique sequences with a nearest-neighbor algorithm that merged closely related sequences to remove PCR and sequencing errors. V, D and J gene segments were assigned by aligning CDR3 sequences to IMGT reference sequences. For a sequence to be retained, a match of at least six nucleotides was required to both a V gene segment and a J gene segment. Rearrangements were classified as productive when the CDR3 lacked stop codons and remained in frame with V and J, and all other rearrangements were classified as non-productive. CDR3 was defined according to IMGT convention as the region running from the second conserved V-encoded cysteine to the conserved J-encoded phenylalanine. Sequences without an unambiguous match to a single V gene segment were excluded from the earlier analysis of 587 of the donors. In an earlier analysis of around 600 of the donors, V segments were called functional above 56.7% productive rearrangements and were called segregating when the between-donor standard deviation exceeded 5%. A statistical classification framework was built to diagnose cytomegalovirus status from the catalog of TCR beta chain sequences. A later analysis assigned V and J genes by comparing TCR nucleotide sequences with IMGT/GENE-DB human TR gene sequences. A later analysis assigned CDR3 sequences and most-parsimonious VDJ recombination scenarios with the TCRdist pipeline. In a later analysis, each TCR beta chain was defined by its CDR3 amino acid sequence together with its V-gene family, and reads lacking a unique V-gene family were excluded. In a later analysis, fewer than 600 highly shared, low-generation-probability nucleotide sequences were removed to address suspected cross-contamination and a sequencing artifact. A later analysis calculated a clonal expansion index for each public chain from normalized within-repertoire ranks of inferred template counts. A later analysis computed generation probabilities with a VDJ recombination model fitted to out-of-frame rearrangements, and checked the results against IGoR. In a later analysis, TCR-TCR, TCR-HLA and TCR-CMV co-occurrence was scored with hypergeometric tests, and a repertoire-size bias correction was applied to TCR pairs. A later analysis estimated false discovery rates by permuting HLA or CMV assignments 20 times. In a later analysis, co-occurring TCRs were grouped using DBSCAN, with TCRdist sequence similarity added in when clustering inside HLA-allele-positive subsets. For co-occurrence clustering, repertoires with fewer than 30,000 or more than 120,000 public chains were excluded, along with 5 or 6 repertoires with anomalous nucleotide sharing. Imported from immuneACCESS, the table was reduced by TCRdb to in-frame sequences with V and J called. These copies leave out some clones; in studies compared against another copy, an unresolved V gene accounts for under half, and the cause of the remainder is not known. V, J and clone size derive from that table, while D and trimming were established from the DNA sequence. For this sample there are roughly 180,000 clones; around 80% appear just once. The ten largest clonotypes hold about 1.5% of the sample.

Sequenced material: PBMCs. The chain is made from TRBV4-2 and TRBJ1-2, with the D gene not confidently named. The clonotype originates from a man aged 18 to 35 in good health and CMV-seronegative. This receptor has the CDR3 CASSQVGLAGYGYTF. In nucleotide form, the sequence is TGTGCCAGCAGCCAAGTTGGCCTGGCGGGCTATGGCTACACCTTC.